Listed below are T cell receptor beta chains from one sample, sequenced in a study of molecular identifiers for immune sequencing clone quantification. TCRdb re-derived calls from the PCR reads in MiXCR, one entry per CDR3 protein. Among around 100,000 distinct CDR3 sequences listed, roughly 38% were seen once. Input material: naive CD8+ T cells from blood, with Jurkat cell RNA spiked in. These receptor sequences come from a human donor in good health. Some libraries in this study had Jurkat cell RNA spiked in. The conserved cysteine and the conserved F or W are not part of the CDR3 here. Fields, in order: V gene, CDR3 protein.

v_gene: TRBV19
CDR3aa: ARTRTGGYNQPQH

v_gene: TRBV11-2
CDR3aa: ASSLDGTGVWEQY

v_gene: TRBV7-9
CDR3aa: ASSGQEVSYEQY

v_gene: TRBV5-6
CDR3aa: ASSLASPPF

v_gene: TRBV12-3/TRBV12-4
CDR3aa: ASSFKGYYT

v_gene: TRBV27
CDR3aa: ASSYTRDLETQY

v_gene: TRBV6-5
CDR3aa: ASSYAATSYNEQF

v_gene: TRBV7-9
CDR3aa: ASSRGRQETQY

v_gene: TRBV4-3
CDR3aa: ASSPEGQGAYEQY

v_gene: TRBV5-6
CDR3aa: ASSLARQGWEDTQY

v_gene: TRBV28
CDR3aa: ASSRPLNQPQH

v_gene: TRBV12-3/TRBV12-4
CDR3aa: ASSYGTLLNTGELF

v_gene: TRBV11-2
CDR3aa: ASVGALERVDTQY

v_gene: TRBV7-9
CDR3aa: ASSLRALNAEAF

v_gene: TRBV7-8
CDR3aa: VSSKLAGVADTQY

v_gene: TRBV27
CDR3aa: ASSLLGDNQPQH

v_gene: TRBV4-1
CDR3aa: ASSPLAGVRYNEQF

v_gene: TRBV6-5
CDR3aa: ASKLAQSSYNEQF

v_gene: TRBV7-9
CDR3aa: ASSLGAGGPKDTQY

v_gene: TRBV5-4
CDR3aa: ASSGVFYGYT

v_gene: TRBV27
CDR3aa: ASSLSRGGYEQY

v_gene: TRBV11-2
CDR3aa: ASSLIGVRTNEQF

v_gene: TRBV6-2/TRBV6-3
CDR3aa: ASSYSAGRYEQY

v_gene: TRBV7-6
CDR3aa: ASSLRAGLAGGATGELF

v_gene: TRBV19
CDR3aa: ASSIDQGIQY

v_gene: TRBV20-1
CDR3aa: SAYSDFSGNTIY

v_gene: TRBV14
CDR3aa: ASSRHPSGRETQY

v_gene: TRBV7-9
CDR3aa: ASSVGNTIY

v_gene: TRBV7-9
CDR3aa: ASSLQNRVSEAF

v_gene: TRBV25-1
CDR3aa: ASSEDTTDTQY

v_gene: TRBV5-6
CDR3aa: ASSIGTGAYEQY

v_gene: TRBV5-5
CDR3aa: ASSHGTAYQPQH

v_gene: TRBV16
CDR3aa: ASSQYSPGGFYEQY

v_gene: TRBV5-1
CDR3aa: ASSFVCLQAGGPTDTQY

v_gene: TRBV11-2
CDR3aa: ASSLGAGLAAGANVLT

v_gene: TRBV11-2
CDR3aa: ASSSLKREQF

v_gene: TRBV11-2
CDR3aa: ASSLGGLPMYEQY

v_gene: TRBV13
CDR3aa: ASSAQNYGYT

v_gene: TRBV7-9
CDR3aa: ASSLLVNTEAF